This T cell receptor (beta chain) was documented in a study of cytotoxic CD8 clonotypes in ibrutinib-treated CLL. CDR1 LNHDA and CDR2 SQIVND come from the germline V gene (reference sequence). Trimming removed 9 bases from V and 8 bases from J; junction bases left unmatched: 9. The CDR3 contains 15 residues. The table came from immunoSEQ multiplex PCR; TCRdb's copy has only in-frame clones and leaves some out. The sample consists of roughly 170,000 clones, under 90% of them appearing once. The gene calls are TRBV19 and TRBJ2-1; 14 bases align to TRBD2. This material consisted of PBMCs, taken after 24 months of ibrutinib treatment. The source is a human donor with chronic lymphocytic leukemia. The CDR3 is CASAPGLAGVYEQFF. CDR3 DNA sequence: TGTGCCAGCGCCCCGGGACTAGCGGGGGTCTATGAGCAGTTCTTC.